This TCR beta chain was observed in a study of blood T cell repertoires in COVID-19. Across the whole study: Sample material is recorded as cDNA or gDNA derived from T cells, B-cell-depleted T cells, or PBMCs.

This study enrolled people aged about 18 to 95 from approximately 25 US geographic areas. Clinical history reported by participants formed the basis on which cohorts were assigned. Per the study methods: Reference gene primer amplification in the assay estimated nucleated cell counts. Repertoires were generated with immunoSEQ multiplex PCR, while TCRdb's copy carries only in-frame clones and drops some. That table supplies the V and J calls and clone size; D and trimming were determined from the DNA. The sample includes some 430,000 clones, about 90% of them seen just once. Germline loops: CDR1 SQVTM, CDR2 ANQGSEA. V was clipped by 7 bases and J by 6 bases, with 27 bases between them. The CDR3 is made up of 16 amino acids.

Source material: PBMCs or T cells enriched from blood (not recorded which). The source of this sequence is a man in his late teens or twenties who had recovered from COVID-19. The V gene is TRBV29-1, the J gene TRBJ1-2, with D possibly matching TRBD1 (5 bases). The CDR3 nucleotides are TGCAGCGCTACAGGTACCTTTAAAAAATTCCCCCATGGCTACACCTTC. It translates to CSATGTFKKFPHGYTF.